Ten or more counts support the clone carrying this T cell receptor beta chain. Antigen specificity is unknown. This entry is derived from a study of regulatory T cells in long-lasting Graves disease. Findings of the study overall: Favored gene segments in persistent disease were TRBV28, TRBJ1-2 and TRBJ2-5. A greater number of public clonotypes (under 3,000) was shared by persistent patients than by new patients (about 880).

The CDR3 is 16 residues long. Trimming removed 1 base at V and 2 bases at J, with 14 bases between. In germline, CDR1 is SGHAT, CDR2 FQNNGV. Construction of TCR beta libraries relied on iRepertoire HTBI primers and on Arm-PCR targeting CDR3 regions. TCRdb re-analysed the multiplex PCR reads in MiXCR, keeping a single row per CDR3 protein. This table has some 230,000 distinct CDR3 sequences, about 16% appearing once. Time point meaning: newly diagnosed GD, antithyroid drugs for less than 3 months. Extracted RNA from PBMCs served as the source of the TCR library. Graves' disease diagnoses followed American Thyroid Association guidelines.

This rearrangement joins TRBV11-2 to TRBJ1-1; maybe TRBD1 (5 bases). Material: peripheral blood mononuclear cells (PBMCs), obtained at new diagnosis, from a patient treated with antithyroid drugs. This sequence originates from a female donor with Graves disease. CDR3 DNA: TGTGCCAGCAGCTTAGGGCCCGCAGGGCCCAACACTGAAGCTTTCTTT. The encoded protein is CASSLGPAGPNTEAFF. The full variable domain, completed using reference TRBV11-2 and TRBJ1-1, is EAGVAQSPRYKIIEKRQSVAFWCNPISGHATLYWYQQILGQGPKLLIQFQNNGVVDDSQLPKDRFSAERLKGVDSTLKIQPAKLEDSAVYLCASSLGPAGPNTEAFFGQGTRLTVV.